This T cell receptor (beta chain) is from a study of blood T cell repertoires in COVID-19. At the level of the study: Collection of acute and convalescent COVID-19 samples took place in the United States, Italy and Spain. PBMCs, B-cell-depleted T cells, or T cells were the source of the cDNA or gDNA that made up the material.

After removal of 4 bases from V and 5 bases from J, the junction contained 6 bases not matched to a gene. Germline V gene data show CDR1 as SGHTA and CDR2 as FQGNSA. The CDR3 loop spans 14 amino acids. As originally analysed: From reference gene primer amplification, estimates of nucleated cell counts were derived. Repertoires were generated with immunoSEQ multiplex PCR, while TCRdb's copy carries only in-frame clones and drops some. From that table come the V and J calls and clone size; the DNA was used to work out D and trimming. The sample has approximately 89,000 clones; 70% to 90% are singletons.

This clonotype was obtained from a woman aged 70-85 years with acute or convalescent COVID-19. The sequenced sample consisted of peripheral blood. This chain joins TRBV7-2 and TRBJ2-7; 9 bases map to TRBD2. The CDR3 bases are TGTGCCAGCAGCTGGACCGGGACTAGCAACGAGCAGTACGTC. It translates to CASSWTGTSNEQYV.